The next 14 T cell receptor beta chains were all read from a single sample in a study of PD-L1 blockade in urothelial cancer. Time point meaning: peripheral blood 6 weeks after treatment start. Data came from immunoSEQ multiplex PCR; TCRdb stores just in-frame clones and leaves some out. The table lists 80,000 to 95,000 clones, 83% of them singletons. Sequenced here: PBMCs, sampled around atezolizumab (anti-PD-L1) treatment. The receptors were sampled from a man aged 65 to 79 with urothelial cancer.

The chain recombines TRBV7-3 with TRBJ2-7; D may be TRBD1 (5 bases). Trimming left V 2 bases short and J 3 bases short, with 8 bases between. In germline, CDR1 is SGHTA, CDR2 FQGTGA. This CDR3 has 13 residues. The CDR3 DNA reads TGTGCCAGCAGCTTAGACAGCTACTACGAGCAGTACTTC. Its protein product is CASSLDSYYEQYF.

This clone was seen a few times. The chain recombines TRBV25-1 with TRBJ2-6, with D possibly matching TRBD2 (5 bases). V shed 3 bases and J shed 4 bases, with 10 bases lying between them. CDR3 length equals 15 residues. From germline, CDR1 is MGHDK and CDR2 SYGVNS. The CDR3 DNA is TGTGCCAGCAGTGAGACGTCGGGAGGGGCCAACGTCCTGACTTTC. Its protein is CASSETSGGANVLTF. Full variable domain (rest looked up from reference TRBV25-1 and TRBJ2-6): EADIYQTPRYLVIGTGKKITLECSQTMGHDKMYWYQQDPGMELHLIHYSYGVNSTEKGDLSSESTVSRIRTEHFPLTLESARPSHTSQYLCASSETSGGANVLTFGAGSRLTVL.

The chain uses TRBV25-1 and TRBJ2-3; TRBD2 agrees at 9 bases. Unmatched junction bases numbered 12, after V lost 6 bases and J lost 5 bases. The germline V gene has CDR1 MGHDK and CDR2 SYGVNS. The CDR3 has 16 amino acids. As DNA, the CDR3 is TGTGCCAGCAGCCCCCATGCGGGAGGGAGAGGAGATACGCAGTATTTT. Translation: CASSPHAGGRGDTQYF. Full variable domain (outside the CDR3, taken from reference TRBV25-1 and TRBJ2-3): EADIYQTPRYLVIGTGKKITLECSQTMGHDKMYWYQQDPGMELHLIHYSYGVNSTEKGDLSSESTVSRIRTEHFPLTLESARPSHTSQYLCASSPHAGGRGDTQYFGPGTRLTVL.

The chain employs TRBV7-2 and TRBJ2-5, with D possibly matching TRBD2 (6 bases). The CDR3 is made up of 17 amino acids. CDR1 is SGHTA, CDR2 FQGNSA, per germline. The V end was cut by 4 bases, the J end by 5 bases, with 23 bases between. Here the CDR3 DNA reads TGTGCCAGCAGCTCCCCCCGGGGAGGAGGGTTTGGGGAGACCCAGTACTTC. Its translation is CASSSPRGGGFGETQYF.

The chain carries TRBV6-5 and TRBJ1-2; unclear D gene. CDR3 size: 13 residues. From germline, CDR1 is MNHEY and CDR2 SVGAGI. The V and J ends lost 6 bases and 3 bases respectively, with 11 bases between them. The CDR3 spells CASSPVLHYGYTF. The CDR3 nucleotides are TGTGCCAGCAGCCCCGTACTCCACTATGGCTACACCTTC.

J is TRBJ2-3 and V is TRBV18, with a tentative D call TRBD1 (5 bases). V lost 2 bases to trimming and J lost 4 bases, with 7 bases between them. Germline V CDR1 and CDR2: KGHSH, LQKENI. The CDR3 totals 13 residues. CDR3 sequence (DNA): TGTGCCAGCTCACCAACAGGCCCAGATACGCAGTATTTT. As protein: CASSPTGPDTQYF.

The chain couples TRBV18 to TRBJ2-7; 16 nucleotides align to TRBD2. This CDR3 is 16 amino acids long. V shed 3 bases, J shed 7 bases, and the junction held 6 bases outside the gene matches. Germline CDR1 and CDR2: KGHSH and LQKENI. CDR3 sequence: CASSPGTSGRAGEQYF. As DNA, the CDR3 is TGTGCCAGCTCACCCGGGACTAGCGGGAGGGCCGGGGAGCAGTACTTC.

This chain uses TRBV7-8 with TRBJ2-1, with 7 bases matching TRBD1. The V and J ends lost 3 bases and 8 bases, in that order; junction bases with no gene match: 4. CDR3 size: 13 residues. The germline gives CDR1 SGHVS, CDR2 FQNEAQ. The CDR3: CASSFARGYEQFF. DNA of the CDR3: TGTGCCAGCAGCTTTGCCAGGGGGTATGAGCAGTTCTTC.

On this clone: The same CDR3 can be traced to other DNA sequences in this sample. This chain uses TRBV9 with TRBJ2-1, with a possible D match to TRBD1 (6 bases). V was cut by 0 bases and J by 0 bases, with 7 bases left in between. Per germline, CDR1 SGDLS and CDR2 YYNGEE. The CDR3 consists of 15 residues. The CDR3 region is CASSVETGSYNEQFF. CDR3 in DNA: TGTGCCAGCAGCGTAGAGACAGGCTCCTACAATGAGCAGTTCTTC.

The rearrangement joins TRBV19 to TRBJ1-2, with D unresolved. This CDR3 is 16 amino acids long. Trimming cost V 3 bases and J 13 bases, with 27 bases left between them. Germline V gives CDR1 LNHDA, CDR2 SQIVND (reference sequence). The CDR3 region is CASSIWGGGEQPGVTF. Written as DNA, the CDR3 is TGTGCCAGTAGTATCTGGGGTGGTGGAGAACAGCCCGGGGTCACCTTC.

This clone came up once. CDR3 sequence (DNA): TGTGCCAGCAGCTCCCGGACTGGGAGCTCCTACGAGCAGTACTTC. Translating it yields CASSSRTGSSYEQYF. J is TRBJ2-7 and V is TRBV7-8, with D maybe TRBD2 (5 bases). Germline assignment: CDR1 SGHVS and CDR2 FQNEAQ. V was clipped by 4 bases and J by 0 bases, with 13 bases between them. The CDR3 spans 15 residues.

This chain uses TRBV9 with TRBJ2-6, with 7 nucleotides matching TRBD2. Trimming removed 7 bases from V and 0 bases from J; junction bases left unmatched: 7. The CDR3 length is 16 residues. From germline, CDR1 is SGDLS and CDR2 YYNGEE. CDR3 loop: CASDEGGSSGANVLTF. CDR3 DNA: TGTGCCAGCGATGAAGGCGGGAGCTCTGGGGCCAACGTCCTGACTTTC.

The J gene is TRBJ2-7, the V gene TRBV11-3; D ambiguous. Germline V CDR1 and CDR2: SGHNT, YENEEA. The CDR3 is 12 residues long. Trimming pared 2 bases from V and 4 bases from J, leaving 6 bases between. CDR3 protein: CASSLNIYEQYF. Here the CDR3 DNA reads TGTGCCAGCAGCTTAAACATTTACGAGCAGTACTTC.

The chain is built from TRBV30 and TRBJ2-3; TRBD1 aligns across 7 bases. Germline CDR1 and CDR2: GTSNPN and SVGIG (reference sequence). J was trimmed by 3 bases and V by 4 bases; bases with no gene match: 13. The CDR3 has 16 residues. The CDR3 nucleotides are TGTGCCTGGAAGGGTATGGGACAGTTAGGGACAGATACGCAGTATTTT. Amino acid sequence: CAWKGMGQLGTDTQYF. Complete variable domain (other parts from reference TRBV30 and TRBJ2-3): SQTIHQWPATLVQPVGSPLSLECTVEGTSNPNLYWYRQAAGRGLQLLFYSVGIGQISSEVPQNLSASRPQDRQFILSSKKLLLSDSGFYLCAWKGMGQLGTDTQYFGPGTRLTVL.